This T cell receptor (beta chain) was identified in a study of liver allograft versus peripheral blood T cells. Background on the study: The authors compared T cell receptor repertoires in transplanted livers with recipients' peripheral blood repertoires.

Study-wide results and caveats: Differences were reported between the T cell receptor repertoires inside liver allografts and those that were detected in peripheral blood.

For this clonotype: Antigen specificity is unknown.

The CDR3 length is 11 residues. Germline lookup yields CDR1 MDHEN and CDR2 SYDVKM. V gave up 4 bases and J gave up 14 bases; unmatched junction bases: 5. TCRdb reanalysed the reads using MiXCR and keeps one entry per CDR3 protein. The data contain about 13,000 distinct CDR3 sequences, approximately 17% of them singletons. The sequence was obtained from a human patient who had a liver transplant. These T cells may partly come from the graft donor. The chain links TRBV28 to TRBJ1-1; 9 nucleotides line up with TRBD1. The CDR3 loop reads CASSYRGQRFF. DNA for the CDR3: TGTGCCAGCAGTTACAGGGGGCAAAGATTCTTT.